Below, 2 T cell receptor beta chains from the same sample are listed, as sequenced in a study of blood T cell repertoires in COVID-19. Libraries were prepared by immunoSEQ multiplex PCR; TCRdb keeps only in-frame clonotypes and omits some of them. The data contain fewer than 250,000 clones, about 81% of them singletons. Material for sequencing was peripheral blood. The source is an older woman with COVID-19, enrolled during active disease.

This chain uses TRBV19 with TRBJ2-1, with unresolved D. The CDR3 covers 17 residues. Germline V gene data show CDR1 as LNHDA and CDR2 as SQIVND (reference sequence). The V gene lost 5 bases and the J gene lost 3 bases, with 20 bases spanning the gap. The CDR3 here is CASSSTFTILNYNEQFF. The CDR3 DNA reads as TGTGCCAGTAGTTCCACCTTTACAATACTAAACTACAATGAGCAGTTCTTC.

This clone was observed a handful of times. The chain recombines TRBV28 with TRBJ1-4; possible D gene TRBD1, 6 bases. V was cut by 3 bases and J by 8 bases, with 19 bases left in between. CDR1 and CDR2 from the germline V gene are MDHEN and SYDVKM. There are 16 residues in the CDR3. The CDR3 reads CASSFSKDSWAEKLFF. The CDR3 DNA reads TGTGCCAGCAGTTTCTCGAAGGACAGTTGGGCAGAAAAACTGTTTTTT.